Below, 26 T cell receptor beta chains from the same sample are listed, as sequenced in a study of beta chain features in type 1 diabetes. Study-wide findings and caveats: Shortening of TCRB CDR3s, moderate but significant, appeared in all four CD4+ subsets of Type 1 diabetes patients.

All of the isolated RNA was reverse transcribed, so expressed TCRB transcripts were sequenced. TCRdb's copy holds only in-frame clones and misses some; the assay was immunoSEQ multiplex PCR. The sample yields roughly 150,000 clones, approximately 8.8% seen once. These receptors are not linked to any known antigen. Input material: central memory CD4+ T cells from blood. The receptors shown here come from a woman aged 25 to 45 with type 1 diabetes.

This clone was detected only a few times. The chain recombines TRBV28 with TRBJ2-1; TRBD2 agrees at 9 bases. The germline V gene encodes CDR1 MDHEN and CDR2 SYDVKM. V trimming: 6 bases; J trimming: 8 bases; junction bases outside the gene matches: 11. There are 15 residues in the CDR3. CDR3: CASSSPIAGAHEQFF. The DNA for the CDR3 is TGTGCCAGCAGCTCGCCGATAGCGGGAGCCCATGAGCAGTTCTTC.

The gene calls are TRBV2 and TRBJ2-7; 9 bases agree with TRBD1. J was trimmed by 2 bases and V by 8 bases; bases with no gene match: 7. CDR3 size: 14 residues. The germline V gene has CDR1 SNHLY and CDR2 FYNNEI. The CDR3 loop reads CASGRDRETYEQYF. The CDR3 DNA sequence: TGTGCCAGCGGAAGGGACAGGGAGACCTACGAGCAGTACTTC.

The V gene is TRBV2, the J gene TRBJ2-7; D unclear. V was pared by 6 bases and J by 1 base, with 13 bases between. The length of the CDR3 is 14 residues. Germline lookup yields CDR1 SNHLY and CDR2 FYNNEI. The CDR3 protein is CASRASVTSYEQYF. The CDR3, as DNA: TGTGCCAGCAGGGCTAGTGTCACTTCCTACGAGCAGTACTTC.

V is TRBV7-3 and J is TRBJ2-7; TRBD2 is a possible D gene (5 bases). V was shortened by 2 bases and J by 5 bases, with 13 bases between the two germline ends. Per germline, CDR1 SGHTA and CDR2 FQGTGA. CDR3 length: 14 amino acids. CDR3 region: CASSLLGPEDEQYF. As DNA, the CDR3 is TGTGCCAGCAGCTTATTGGGTCCGGAGGACGAGCAGTACTTC.

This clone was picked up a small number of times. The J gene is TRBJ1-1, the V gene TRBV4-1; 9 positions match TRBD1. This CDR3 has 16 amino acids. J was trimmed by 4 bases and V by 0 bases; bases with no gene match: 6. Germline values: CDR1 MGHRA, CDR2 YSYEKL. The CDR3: CASSQDGGQGSTEAFF. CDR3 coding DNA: TGCGCCAGCAGCCAAGATGGAGGACAGGGGAGCACTGAAGCTTTCTTT.

In DNA form, the CDR3 reads TGCGCCAGCAGCCAAGTAACGGACAACACAGATACGCAGTATTTT. Translation gives CASSQVTDNTDTQYF. J is TRBJ2-3 and V is TRBV4-1; perhaps TRBD1 as D (5 bases). In germline, CDR1 is MGHRA, CDR2 YSYEKL. The length of the CDR3 is 15 residues. Trimming left V 1 base short and J 2 bases short, with 10 bases between.

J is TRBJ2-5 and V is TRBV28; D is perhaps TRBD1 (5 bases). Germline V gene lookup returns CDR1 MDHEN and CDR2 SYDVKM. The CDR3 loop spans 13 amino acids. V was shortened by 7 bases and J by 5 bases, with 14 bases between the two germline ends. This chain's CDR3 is CASKVQARETQYF. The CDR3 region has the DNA TGTGCCAGCAAGGTACAGGCGAGGGAGACCCAGTACTTC.

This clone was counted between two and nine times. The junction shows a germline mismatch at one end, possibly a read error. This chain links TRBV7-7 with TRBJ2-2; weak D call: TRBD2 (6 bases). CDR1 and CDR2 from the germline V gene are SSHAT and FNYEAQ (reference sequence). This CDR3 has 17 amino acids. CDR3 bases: TGTGCTAGCAGCTTAGAGGGTGGAGGGATGAACACCGGGGAGCTGTTTTTT. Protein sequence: CASSLEGGGMNTGELFF. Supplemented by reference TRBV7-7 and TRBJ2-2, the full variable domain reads GAGVSQSPRYKVTKRGQDVTLRCDPISSHATLYWYQQALGQGPEFLTYFNYEAQPDKSGLPSDRFSAERPEGSISTLTIQRTEQRDSAMYRCASSLEGGGMNTGELFFGEGSRLTVL.

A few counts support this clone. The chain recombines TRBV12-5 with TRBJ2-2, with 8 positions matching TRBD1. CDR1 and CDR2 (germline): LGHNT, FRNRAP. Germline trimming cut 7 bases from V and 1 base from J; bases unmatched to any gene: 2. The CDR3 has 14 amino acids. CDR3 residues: CASAGTGNTGELFF. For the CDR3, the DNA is TGTGCTAGTGCTGGGACAGGGAACACCGGGGAGCTGTTTTTT.

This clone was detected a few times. DNA of the CDR3: TGTGCCAGCAGTACCCCTAGCGTGACCTACAATGAGCAGTTCTTC. It codes for CASSTPSVTYNEQFF. The chain links TRBV6-5 to TRBJ2-1, with a possible D match to TRBD2 (6 bases). The length of the CDR3 is 15 residues. The V gene's germline CDR1 is MNHEY and CDR2 SVGAGI. The V end was cut by 5 bases, the J end by 2 bases, with 13 bases between.

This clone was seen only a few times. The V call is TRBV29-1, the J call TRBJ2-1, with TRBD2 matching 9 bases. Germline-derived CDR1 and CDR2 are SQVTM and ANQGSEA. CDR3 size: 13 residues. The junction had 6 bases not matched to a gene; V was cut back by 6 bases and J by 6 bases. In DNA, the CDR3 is TGCAGCGTCCAGGGACTAGCAGTCAATGAGCAGTTCTTC. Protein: CSVQGLAVNEQFF.

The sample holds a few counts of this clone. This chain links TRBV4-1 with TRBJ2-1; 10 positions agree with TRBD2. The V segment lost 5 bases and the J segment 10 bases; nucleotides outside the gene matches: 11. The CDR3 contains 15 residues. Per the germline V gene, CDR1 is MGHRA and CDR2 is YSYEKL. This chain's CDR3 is CASSNPTSGIGEQFF. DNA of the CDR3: TGCGCCAGCAGCAATCCAACTAGCGGGATTGGAGAGCAGTTCTTC.

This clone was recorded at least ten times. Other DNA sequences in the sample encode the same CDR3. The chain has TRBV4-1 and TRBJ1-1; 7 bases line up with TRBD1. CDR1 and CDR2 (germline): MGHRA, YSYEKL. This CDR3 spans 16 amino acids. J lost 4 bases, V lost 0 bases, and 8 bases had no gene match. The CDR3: CASSQDKRQGGTEAFF. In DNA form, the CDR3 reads TGCGCCAGCAGCCAAGATAAAAGACAGGGAGGCACTGAAGCTTTCTTT.

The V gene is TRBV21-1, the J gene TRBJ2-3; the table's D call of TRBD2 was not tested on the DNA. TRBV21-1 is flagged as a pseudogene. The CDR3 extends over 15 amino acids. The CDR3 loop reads CASSKGPGGTDTQYF. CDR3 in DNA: TGTGCCAGCAGCAAAGGCCCCGGGGGCACAGATACGCAGTATTTT.

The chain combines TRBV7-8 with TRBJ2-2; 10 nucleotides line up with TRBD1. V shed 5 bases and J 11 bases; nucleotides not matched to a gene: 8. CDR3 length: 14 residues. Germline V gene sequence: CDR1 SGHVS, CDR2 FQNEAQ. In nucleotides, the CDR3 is TGTGCCAGCAGCCTAAGGGACAGGGGAGATGAGCTGTTTTTT. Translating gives CASSLRDRGDELFF.

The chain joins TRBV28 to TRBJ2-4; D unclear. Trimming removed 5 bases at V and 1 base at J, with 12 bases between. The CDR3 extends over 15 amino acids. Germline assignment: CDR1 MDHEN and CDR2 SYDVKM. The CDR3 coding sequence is TGTGCCAGCAGTACACGGCAGGCGGCCAAAAACATTCAGTACTTC. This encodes CASSTRQAAKNIQYF.

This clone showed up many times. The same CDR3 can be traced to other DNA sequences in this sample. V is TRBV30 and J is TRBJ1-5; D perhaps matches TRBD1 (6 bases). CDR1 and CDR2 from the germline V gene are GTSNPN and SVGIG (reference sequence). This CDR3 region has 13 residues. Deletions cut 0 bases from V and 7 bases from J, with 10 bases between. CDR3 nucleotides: TGTGCCTGGAGTGTACAGGGAGCACAGCCCCAGCATTTT. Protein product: CAWSVQGAQPQHF. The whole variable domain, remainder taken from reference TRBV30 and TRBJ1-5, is SQTIHQWPATLVQPVGSPLSLECTVEGTSNPNLYWYRQAAGRGLQLLFYSVGIGQISSEVPQNLSASRPQDRQFILSSKKLLLSDSGFYLCAWSVQGAQPQHFGDGTRLSIL.

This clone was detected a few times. The CDR3 spells CASSLEQSNYGYTF. The CDR3 bases are TGTGCCAGCAGCTTAGAACAGTCCAACTATGGCTACACCTTC. The rearrangement uses TRBV7-9 and TRBJ1-2; no reliable D call. Looked up from germline, CDR1 is SEHNR and CDR2 is FQNEAQ (reference sequence). With 1 base removed from V and 2 bases from J, the gap between germline ends came to 8 bases. The CDR3 covers 14 residues.

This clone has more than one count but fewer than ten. CDR3 residues: CASSPRHSGLNEQFF. CDR3 nucleotide sequence: TGTGCCAGCAGCCCAAGACATAGCGGTTTGAATGAGCAGTTCTTC. The gene calls are TRBV7-3 and TRBJ2-1; D might be TRBD2 (6 bases). From germline, CDR1 is SGHTA and CDR2 FQGTGA. CDR3 size: 15 residues. V was pared by 5 bases and J by 7 bases, with 18 bases between.

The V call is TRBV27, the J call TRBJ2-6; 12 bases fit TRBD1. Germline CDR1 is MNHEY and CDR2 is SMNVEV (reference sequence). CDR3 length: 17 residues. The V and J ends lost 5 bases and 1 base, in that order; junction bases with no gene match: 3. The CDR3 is CASSPGQGASGANVLTF. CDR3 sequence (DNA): TGTGCCAGCAGTCCGGGACAGGGGGCGTCTGGGGCCAACGTCCTGACTTTC.

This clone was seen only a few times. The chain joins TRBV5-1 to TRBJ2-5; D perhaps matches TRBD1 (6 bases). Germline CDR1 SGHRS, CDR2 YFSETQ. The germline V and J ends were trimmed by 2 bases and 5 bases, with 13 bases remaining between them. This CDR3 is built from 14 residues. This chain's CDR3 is CASSLRQARETQYF. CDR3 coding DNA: TGCGCCAGCAGCTTAAGACAGGCCCGGGAGACCCAGTACTTC. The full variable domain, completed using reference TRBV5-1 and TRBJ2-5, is KAGVTQTPRYLIKTRGQQVTLSCSPISGHRSVSWYQQTPGQGLQFLFEYFSETQRNKGNFPGRFSGRQFSNSRSEMNVSTLELGDSALYLCASSLRQARETQYFGPGTRLLVL.

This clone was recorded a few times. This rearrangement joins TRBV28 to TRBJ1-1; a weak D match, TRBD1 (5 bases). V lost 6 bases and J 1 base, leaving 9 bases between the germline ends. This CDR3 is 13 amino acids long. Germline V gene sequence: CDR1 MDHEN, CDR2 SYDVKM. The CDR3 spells CASRDSTNTEAFF. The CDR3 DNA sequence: TGTGCCAGCAGAGACAGTACGAACACTGAAGCTTTCTTT.

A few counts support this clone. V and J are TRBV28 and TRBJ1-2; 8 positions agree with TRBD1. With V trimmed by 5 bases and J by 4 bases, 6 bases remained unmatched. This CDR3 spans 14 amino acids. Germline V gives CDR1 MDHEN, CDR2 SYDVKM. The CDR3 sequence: CASSLAGGVYGYTF. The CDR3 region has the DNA TGTGCCAGCAGTCTCGCAGGGGGCGTCTATGGCTACACCTTC.

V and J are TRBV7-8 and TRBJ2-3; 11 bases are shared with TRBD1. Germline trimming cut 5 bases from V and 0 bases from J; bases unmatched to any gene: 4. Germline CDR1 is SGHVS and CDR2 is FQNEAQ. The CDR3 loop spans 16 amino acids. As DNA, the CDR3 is TGTGCCAGCAGCCCCCGGACAGGGGGCAGCACAGATACGCAGTATTTT. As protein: CASSPRTGGSTDTQYF.

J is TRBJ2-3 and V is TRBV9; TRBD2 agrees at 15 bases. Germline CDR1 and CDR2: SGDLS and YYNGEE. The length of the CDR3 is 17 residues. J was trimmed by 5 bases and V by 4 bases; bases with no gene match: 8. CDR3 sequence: CASSSSGTSGRRDTQYF. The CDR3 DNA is TGTGCCAGCAGCTCTTCCGGGACTAGCGGGAGGCGAGATACGCAGTATTTT.

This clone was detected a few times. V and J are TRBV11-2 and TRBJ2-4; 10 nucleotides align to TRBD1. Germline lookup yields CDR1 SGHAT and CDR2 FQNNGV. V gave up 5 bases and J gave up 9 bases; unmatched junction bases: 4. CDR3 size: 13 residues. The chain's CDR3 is CASSPWTGGIQYF. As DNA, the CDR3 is TGTGCCAGCAGCCCCTGGACAGGGGGCATTCAGTACTTC.